The clone carrying this TCR beta chain came up a few times. The data stem from a study of blood T cell repertoires in COVID-19. About the research overall: PBMCs, B-cell-depleted T cells, or T cells provided the cDNA or gDNA that made up the material.

In the original workflow: Estimation of nucleated cell counts was performed using reference gene primer amplification. Only in-frame clones appear in the TCRdb table, and some are missing; sequencing was by immunoSEQ multiplex PCR. V and J calls and clone size come straight from that table; D and trimming were deduced from the DNA. This repertoire shows tens of thousands of clones, around 80% found once; its top ten account for 16%. There are 12 residues in the CDR3. CDR1 and CDR2 from the germline V gene are KGHDR and SFDVKD. After removal of 5 bases from V and 4 bases from J, the junction contained 0 bases not matched to a gene.

The genes are TRBV24-1 and TRBJ1-2; 7 bases match TRBD1. This clonotype was sampled from a man between 65 and 79 years old with acute or convalescent COVID-19. Sequencing used peripheral blood. The CDR3 DNA follows: TGTGCCACCAGTGCAGGGGGCTATGGCTACACCTTC. Protein: CATSAGGYGYTF.